A selection of T cell receptor beta chains follows, all from one sample in a study of molecular identifiers for immune sequencing clone quantification. Each CDR3 protein is one row after TCRdb ran MiXCR on the PCR reads. Here the sample spans 250,000 to 350,000 distinct CDR3 sequences, 20% to 25% being singletons. Specimen: naive CD8+ T cells from blood, with Jurkat cell RNA spiked in. These receptors were taken from a human donor in good health. Some libraries in this study had Jurkat cell RNA spiked in. The CDR3 runs from the conserved cysteine through the conserved F or W. The D gene is left open where the match is weak. Clone size appears in some rows only: once, few, many, or a class for an expanded clone.

clone_size d_call j_call v_call cdr3_nt cdr3_aa
many NA TRBJ1-5 TRBV7-2 TGTGCCAGCAGCCTCTTGCTAACAAATTATAGCAATCAGCCCCAGCATTTT CASSLLLTNYSNQPQHF
NA TRBD1 TRBJ2-7 TRBV28 TGTGCCAGCAGTTTCGGACAGGGGTTGAGGGAGCAGTACTTC CASSFGQGLREQYF
NA NA TRBJ2-1 TRBV7-2 TGTGCCAGCAGCCCGTCTTATACAGGATTTTACAATGTGCAGTTCTTC CASSPSYTGFYNVQFF
NA TRBD1 TRBJ2-1 TRBV4-1 TGCGCCAGCAGCCATGGGGACAGGGGGCAGAATGAGCAGTTCTTC CASSHGDRGQNEQFF
NA TRBD1 TRBJ1-6 TRBV27 TGTGCCAGCAGTTGGGGACAGGGGTATTCACCCCTCCACTTT CASSWGQGYSPLHF
NA NA TRBJ2-7 TRBV27 TGTGCCAGCAGCTCGGGAAACTCCTACGGGCAGTACTTC CASSSGNSYGQYF
many TRBD1 TRBJ2-7 TRBV4-3 TGCGCCAGCAGCCAAGATCGGGGACAGAACTCCTACGAGCAGTACTTC CASSQDRGQNSYEQYF
many TRBD2 TRBJ2-1 TRBV19 TGTGCCAGTAGTCTTCTAGCGGGAGTGGAGAATGAGCAGTTCTTC CASSLLAGVENEQFF
many NA TRBJ2-5 TRBV7-9 TGTGCCAGCAGCTTAGAGGGCGGCAGATTCCAAGAGACCCAGTACTTC CASSLEGGRFQETQYF
NA NA TRBJ1-5 TRBV7-9 TGTGCCAGCAGCTTAACTGTCAATCAGCCCCAGCATTTT CASSLTVNQPQHF
many NA TRBJ1-1 TRBV30 TGTGCCTGGAGTTCCGATTACGGGACAGAAGCTTTCTTT CAWSSDYGTEAFF
NA NA TRBJ1-1 TRBV12-3/TRBV12-4 TGTGCCAGCGGTCTCCCCACGGGGGGAGCCACTGAAGCTTTCTTT CASGLPTGGATEAFF
few NA TRBJ2-3 TRBV3-2 TGTGCCAGCAGCCAAAAGACAGGGGTCGGACAGGATACGCAGTATTTT CASSQKTGVGQDTQYF
many NA TRBJ2-1 TRBV7-8 TGTGCCAGCAGCTTAGGTGTCGGTAACAATGAGCAGTTCTTC CASSLGVGNNEQFF
NA TRBD2 TRBJ2-3 TRBV4-3 TGCGCCAGCAGCCCCGGCCTAGCGGGTTTAGATACGCAGTATTTT CASSPGLAGLDTQYF
NA NA TRBJ2-3 TRBV27 TGTGCCACCGAACGTCCAGGGGCAGATGCGCAGTATTTT CATERPGADAQYF
many NA TRBJ2-5 TRBV2 TGTGCCAGCAGTGAAGAAGGTGGGGGTCAAGAGACCCAGTACTTC CASSEEGGGQETQYF
many NA TRBJ2-5 TRBV12-5 TGTGCTAGTGGTTTCGGGGAGACCCAGTACTTC CASGFGETQYF
many TRBD2 TRBJ2-4 TRBV7-9 TGTGCCAGCAGTCCGACTAGCGGGATCGAAAACATTCAGTACTTC CASSPTSGIENIQYF
once TRBD1 TRBJ1-1 TRBV15 TGTGCCACCAGCCCCCAGTCCGGGACAGTCACTGGAGCTTTCTTT CATSPQSGTVTGAFF
many NA TRBJ2-2 TRBV30 TGTGCCTGGAGTCCCTTTGGGGAGCTGTTTTTT CAWSPFGELFF
many NA TRBJ1-1 TRBV6-2/TRBV6-3 TGTGCCAGCAGTTATATGGGGGGCGCGGACTCCCCTGAAGCTTTCTTT CASSYMGGADSPEAFF
many NA TRBJ1-5 TRBV27 TGTGCCAGCAGTTATCAATCCAATCAGCCCCAGCATTTT CASSYQSNQPQHF
many NA TRBJ2-1 TRBV29-1 TGCAGCGTTGTTGGTCGGGGGACCGATGAGCAGTTCTTC CSVVGRGTDEQFF
many TRBD1 TRBJ1-2 TRBV28 TGTGCCAGCAGCTCCTACAGGGGGAGGGTCTACACCTTC CASSSYRGRVYTF
many TRBD1 TRBJ2-3 TRBV7-9 TGTGCCAGCAGCCTACAGGGGGTAGTCACAGATACGCAGTATTTT CASSLQGVVTDTQYF
few TRBD2 TRBJ2-2 TRBV27 TGTGCCAGCAGTTTAACGCCTAGCGGGAGAGGGGGAACCGGGGAGCTGTTTTTT CASSLTPSGRGGTGELFF
many NA TRBJ2-4 TRBV12-3/TRBV12-4 TGTGCCTCAGCGGGCGTAGCCAAAAACATTCAGTACTTC CASAGVAKNIQYF
NA TRBD2 TRBJ2-7 TRBV5-8 TGTGCCAGCAGCTGGACGACTAGCGTGGGCTTCGAGCAGTACTTC CASSWTTSVGFEQYF
few NA TRBJ1-1 TRBV5-1 TGCGCCAGCAGCAATGGACAGTACGGCCCCGAATCTGAAGCTTTCTTT CASSNGQYGPESEAFF
many NA TRBJ2-5 TRBV7-7 TGTGCCAGCAGCCCCGTGAGGGGGGACCAAGAGACCCAGTACTTC CASSPVRGDQETQYF
many NA TRBJ2-3 TRBV12-3/TRBV12-4 TGTGCCAGCAGTCCCCGAGATCTAGATACGCAGTATTTT CASSPRDLDTQYF
many TRBD2 TRBJ2-3 TRBV20-1 TGCAGTGCTGCCGGACTAGCGGGGACAGATACGCAGTATTTT CSAAGLAGTDTQYF